This TCR beta chain was identified during a study of cytotoxic CD8 clonotypes in ibrutinib-treated CLL. Deletions cut 9 bases from V and 3 bases from J, with 6 bases between. The CDR3 totals 10 residues. The V gene's germline CDR1 is LGHNA and CDR2 YSLEER. TCRdb's table, derived via immunoSEQ multiplex PCR, lists solely in-frame clones and lacks some. The sample includes about 330,000 clones, about 64% of them seen just once. The specimen was PBMCs, collected after 36 months of ibrutinib treatment. The sequence came from a human donor with chronic lymphocytic leukemia. The chain is built from TRBV4-3 and TRBJ2-7; D gene uncertain. The CDR3 bases are TGCGCCAGGGCCTACTACGAGCAGTACTTC. Translation: CARAYYEQYF.